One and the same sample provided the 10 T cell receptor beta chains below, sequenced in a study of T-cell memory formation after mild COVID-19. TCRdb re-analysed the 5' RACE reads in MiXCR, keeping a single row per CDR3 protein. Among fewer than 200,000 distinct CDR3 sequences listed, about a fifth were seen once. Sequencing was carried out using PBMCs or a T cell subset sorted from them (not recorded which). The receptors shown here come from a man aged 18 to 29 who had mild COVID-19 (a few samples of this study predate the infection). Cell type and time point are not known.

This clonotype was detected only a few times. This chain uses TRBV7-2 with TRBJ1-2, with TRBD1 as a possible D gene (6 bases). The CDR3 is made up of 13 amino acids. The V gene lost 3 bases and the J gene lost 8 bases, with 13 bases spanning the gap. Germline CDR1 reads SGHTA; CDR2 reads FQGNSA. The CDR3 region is CASSFAQGGGYTF. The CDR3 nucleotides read TGTGCCAGCAGCTTCGCACAGGGTGGCGGCTACACCTTC.

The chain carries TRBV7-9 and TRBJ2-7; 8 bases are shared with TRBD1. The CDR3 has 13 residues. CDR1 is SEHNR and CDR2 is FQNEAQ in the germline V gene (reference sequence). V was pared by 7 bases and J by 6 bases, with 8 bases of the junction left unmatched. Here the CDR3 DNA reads TGTGCCAGCACCAGGGACAGGCGAGGCGAGCAGTACTTC. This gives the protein CASTRDRRGEQYF.

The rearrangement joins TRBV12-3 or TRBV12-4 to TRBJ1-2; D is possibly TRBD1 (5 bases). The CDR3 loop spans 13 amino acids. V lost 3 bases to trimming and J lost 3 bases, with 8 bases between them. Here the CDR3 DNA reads TGTGCCAGCAGTTTGAACAGGCACTATGGCTACACCTTC. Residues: CASSLNRHYGYTF.

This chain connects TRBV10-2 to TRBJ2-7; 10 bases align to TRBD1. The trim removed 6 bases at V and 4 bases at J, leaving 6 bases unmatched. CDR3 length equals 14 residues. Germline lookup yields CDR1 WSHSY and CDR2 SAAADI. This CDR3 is CASRPGQGTYEQYF. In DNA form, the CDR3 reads TGCGCCAGCAGACCGGGACAGGGGACGTACGAGCAGTACTTC.

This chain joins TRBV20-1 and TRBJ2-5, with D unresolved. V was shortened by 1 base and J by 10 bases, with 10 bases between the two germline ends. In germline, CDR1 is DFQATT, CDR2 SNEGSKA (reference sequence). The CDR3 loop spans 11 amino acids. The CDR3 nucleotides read TGCAGTGCTAGAGCCCCGTGGAGCCAGTACTTC. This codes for CSARAPWSQYF.

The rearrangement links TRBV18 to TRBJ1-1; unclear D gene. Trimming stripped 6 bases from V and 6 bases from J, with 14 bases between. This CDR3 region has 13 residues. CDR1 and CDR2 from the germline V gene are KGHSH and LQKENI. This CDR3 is CASSPPGVSEAFF. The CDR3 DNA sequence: TGTGCCAGCTCGCCTCCAGGAGTGTCTGAAGCTTTCTTT.

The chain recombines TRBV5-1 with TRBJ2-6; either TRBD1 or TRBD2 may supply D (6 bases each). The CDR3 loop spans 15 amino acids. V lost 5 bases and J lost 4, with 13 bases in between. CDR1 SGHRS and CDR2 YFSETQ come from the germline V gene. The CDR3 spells CASRIEGGGANVLTF. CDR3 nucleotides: TGCGCCAGCAGAATTGAGGGGGGCGGGGCCAACGTCCTGACTTTC.

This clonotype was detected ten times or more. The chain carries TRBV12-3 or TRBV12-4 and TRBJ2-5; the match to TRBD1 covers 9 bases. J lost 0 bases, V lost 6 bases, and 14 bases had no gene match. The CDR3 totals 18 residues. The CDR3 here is CASRDPYLRQGDQETQYF. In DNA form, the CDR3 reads TGTGCCAGCAGGGATCCCTACCTAAGACAGGGGGACCAAGAGACCCAGTACTTC.

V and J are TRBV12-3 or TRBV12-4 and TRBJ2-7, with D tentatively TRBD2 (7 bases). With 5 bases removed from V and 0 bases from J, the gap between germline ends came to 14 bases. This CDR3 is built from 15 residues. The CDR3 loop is CASSLGRGLSYEQYV. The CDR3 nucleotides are TGTGCCAGCAGTCTCGGGCGGGGGCTCTCCTACGAGCAGTACGTC.

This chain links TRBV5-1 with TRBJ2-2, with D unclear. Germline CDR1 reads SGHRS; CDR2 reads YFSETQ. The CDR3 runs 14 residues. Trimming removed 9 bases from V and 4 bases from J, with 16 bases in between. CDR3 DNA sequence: TGCGCCACCCGGACGGATAGTACCACCGGGGAGCTGTTTTTT. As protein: CATRTDSTTGELFF.